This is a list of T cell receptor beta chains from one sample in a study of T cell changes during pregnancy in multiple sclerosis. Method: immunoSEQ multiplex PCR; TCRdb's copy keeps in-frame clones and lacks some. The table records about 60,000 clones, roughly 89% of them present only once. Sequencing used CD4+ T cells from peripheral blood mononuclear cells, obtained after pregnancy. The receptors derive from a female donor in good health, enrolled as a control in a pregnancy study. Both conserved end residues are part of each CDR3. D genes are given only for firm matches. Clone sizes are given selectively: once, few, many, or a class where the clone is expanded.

TGCGCCAGCAGCGGGACAGGGTCTGATGGCTACACCTTC CASSGTGSDGYTF TRBD1 TRBV7-6 - TRBJ1-2
TGTGCCAGCAGCCAAGCAGGCAGATATAGCAATCAGCCCCAGCATTTT CASSQAGRYSNQPQHF - TRBV4-2 - TRBJ1-5
TGTGCCAGCAGTGGAGACGGGGGGGCAACCTACAATGAGCAGTTCTTC CASSGDGGATYNEQFF TRBD2 TRBV2 - TRBJ2-1
TGTGCCAGCAGCCTATCCAGGAGGGGGAGGGAAGGCTACACCTTC CASSLSRRGREGYTF - TRBV14 - TRBJ1-2
TGTGCCAGTAGTATTGGGCAGGCTCAAACTGAAGCTTTCTTT CASSIGQAQTEAFF - TRBV19 - TRBJ1-1
TGTGCCAGCAGCCCTGGGACAGGGTATGACACTGAAGCTTTCTTT CASSPGTGYDTEAFF TRBD1 TRBV16 once TRBJ1-1
TGTGCCAGAAGCTTAGGCGACGGGGGGGTCTACGAGCAGTACTTC CARSLGDGGVYEQYF - TRBV7-5 - TRBJ2-7
TGTGCCATCAGTAGACAGTATGGCTACACCTTC CAISRQYGYTF - TRBV10-3 - TRBJ1-2
TGTGCCAGCTCACAGTTATCGGGGGGCGAGCAGTACTTC CASSQLSGGEQYF TRBD2 TRBV18 - TRBJ2-7
TGTGCCAGTAGTCGGACTAGCGGGACCTACGAGCAGTACTTC CASSRTSGTYEQYF TRBD2 TRBV19 - TRBJ2-7
TGTGCCAGCAGCGAGAGACAGGGGCTTAATGAAAAACTGTTTTTT CASSERQGLNEKLFF TRBD1 TRBV5-6 - TRBJ1-4
TGTGCCAGCAGTTACTCGGTCGGCTACGAGCAGTACTTC CASSYSVGYEQYF - TRBV6-6 - TRBJ2-7
TGTGCCAGCAGCTCTCGGGGGGGGGTATTCGCAGATACGCAGTATTTT CASSSRGGVFADTQYF TRBD2 TRBV7-3 - TRBJ2-3
TGTGCCAGCAGGGAACAGTCTAACTATGGCTACACCTTC CASREQSNYGYTF - TRBV27 - TRBJ1-2
TGTGCCAGCAGCCTAAGGCGAGGGACTGGGAACACTGAAGCTTTCTTT CASSLRRGTGNTEAFF - TRBV14 - TRBJ1-1
TGTGCCATCAGTTCGCCCCAGGGGGCGGACACTGAAGCTTTCTTT CAISSPQGADTEAFF TRBD1 TRBV10-3 - TRBJ1-1
TGTGCCAGCTCCAGGGAGGGCTGGTCTAACTATGGCTACACCTTC CASSREGWSNYGYTF - TRBV18 - TRBJ1-2
TGCGCCAGCAGCTCACTGACAGGGAACACTGAAGCTTTCTTT CASSSLTGNTEAFF - TRBV5-1 - TRBJ1-1
TGTGCCAGCAGCTTTCAGGGCCAAGAGACCCAGTACTTC CASSFQGQETQYF - TRBV5-5 - TRBJ2-5
TGTGCCAGCAGCGTAGCTCCAGGGGCGGACTATGGCTACACCTTC CASSVAPGADYGYTF - TRBV9 - TRBJ1-2
TGTGCCAGCAAAGGACAGAACACCGGGGAGCTGTTTTTT CASKGQNTGELFF - TRBV6-6 few TRBJ2-2
TGCGCCAGCAGCCAAGATTGGGGACAGGGGAGTAACTATGGCTACACCTTC CASSQDWGQGSNYGYTF TRBD1 TRBV4-3 many TRBJ1-2
TGTGCCAGCAGCCTCTTAGCGGGGGGTACTAGCACAGATACGCAGTATTTT CASSLLAGGTSTDTQYF TRBD2 TRBV7-9 - TRBJ2-3
TGTGCCAGCAGTGGTCTAGGGGACATTGATTCACCCCTCCACTTT CASSGLGDIDSPLHF - TRBV25-1 few TRBJ1-6
TGTGCCTGGAGTGATGGACTTTCCTACGAGCAGTACTTC CAWSDGLSYEQYF - TRBV30 - TRBJ2-7
TGTGCCAGCAGTGGGCCCAATCTTCGCCTTGGAAACACCATATATTTT CASSGPNLRLGNTIYF - TRBV25-1 once TRBJ1-3
TGTGCCAGCAGCTTGAGCGGGGTGTCCTACAATGAGCAGTTCTTC CASSLSGVSYNEQFF TRBD2 TRBV7-2 - TRBJ2-1
TGCGCCAGCAGCTTGGAATACGGACAGTCTAATTCACCCCTCCACTTT CASSLEYGQSNSPLHF - TRBV5-1 - TRBJ1-6
TGTGCCAGCAGCCCCGGGACAGAACCCACTGAAGCTTTCTTT CASSPGTEPTEAFF TRBD1 TRBV5-6 - TRBJ1-1
TGTGCCAGCAGCTTGGTTCCGGTGAACACTGAAGCTTTCTTT CASSLVPVNTEAFF - TRBV5-8 once TRBJ1-1
TGTGCCATCAGTTTAACAGAAAAGGACACTGAAGCTTTCTTT CAISLTEKDTEAFF - TRBV10-3 - TRBJ1-1
TGTGCCAGCAGCTTAGTAGTTGGACAGGGTGGTGAAAAACTGTTTTTT CASSLVVGQGGEKLFF TRBD1 TRBV7-9 - TRBJ1-4
TGCGCCAGCAGCTTGGCGCCCTTAGCCGCCAATGAGCAGTTCTTC CASSLAPLAANEQFF - TRBV5-1 once TRBJ2-1
TGTGCCAGCAGACTGGACAGGATGGGTGGCTACACCTTC CASRLDRMGGYTF TRBD1 TRBV6-5 - TRBJ1-2
TGTGCCAGCAGCGTAGCTAGCTTAGGGGAGCTGTTTTTT CASSVASLGELFF - TRBV9 - TRBJ2-2
TGTGCCAGCAGCTTACAGGGGGCGAGAACTGAAGCTTTCTTT CASSLQGARTEAFF TRBD1 TRBV7-2 - TRBJ1-1
TGTGCCAGCAGTTGGGGAGGGTTGGGGGGGCCCAATGAGCAGTTCTTC CASSWGGLGGPNEQFF - TRBV5-6 - TRBJ2-1
TGTGCCAGCAGCTTGTCACCGGGCTCTGGAAACACCATATATTTT CASSLSPGSGNTIYF - TRBV7-2 - TRBJ1-3
TGTGCCAGCAGCTTCGCCGGGACAGGGGTTCCTTTCTTT CASSFAGTGVPFF TRBD1 TRBV11-1 once TRBJ1-1
TGTGCCAGCAGCTTAGGAGGACAGAATGAGCAGTTCTTC CASSLGGQNEQFF - TRBV7-8 - TRBJ2-1
TGTGCCAGCAGTTTAGATAAAGAGACCCAGTACTTC CASSLDKETQYF - TRBV6-5 - TRBJ2-5
TGTGCCAGCAGCTTAGAGGTCCAGTACTTC CASSLEVQYF - TRBV5-8 - TRBJ2-5
TGTGCCTGGAGTGTTCGGACAGGGTTGGAGCAGTACTTC CAWSVRTGLEQYF TRBD1 TRBV30 once TRBJ2-7
TGCGCCAGTAAACAGGGAACGCTGAACACTGAAGCTTTCTTT CASKQGTLNTEAFF - TRBV5-1 - TRBJ1-1
TGTGCCAGCAGCTTCAGGGGCACCGGGGAGCTGTTTTTT CASSFRGTGELFF - TRBV5-5 - TRBJ2-2
TGCAGCGTTGAAGTGAAGGGGATGGAGTGGTGGAACACTGAAGCTTTCTTT CSVEVKGMEWWNTEAFF - TRBV29-1 - TRBJ1-1
TGTGCCAGCAGCTATCCGGGACTAGCGACCACAGATACGCAGTATTTT CASSYPGLATTDTQYF TRBD2 TRBV5-6 - TRBJ2-3
TGTGCCAGCAGCCCTCACAGGGTCCCTGAAAGAGGAACAAACTATGGCTACACCTTC CASSPHRVPERGTNYGYTF - TRBV7-8 - TRBJ1-2
TGCGCCACTTCCCGGACAGGGGCTGGGTACGAGCAGTACTTC CATSRTGAGYEQYF TRBD1 TRBV5-1 - TRBJ2-7
TGTGCCAGCAGCGGCTCCGGGACAGGAAACAATGAGCAGTTCTTC CASSGSGTGNNEQFF TRBD1 TRBV9 - TRBJ2-1
TGTGCCAGCAGCTTGCTGGGCGCAGACACTGAAGCTTTCTTT CASSLLGADTEAFF - TRBV5-4 - TRBJ1-1
TGTGCCAGCAGCCCGAATTACGAACAGGGGGGCACCGGGGAGCTGTTTTTT CASSPNYEQGGTGELFF TRBD1 TRBV11-1 - TRBJ2-2
TGTGCCAGCAGTTATGGGGGGACGAACACTGAAGCTTTCTTT CASSYGGTNTEAFF - TRBV6-5 - TRBJ1-1